The sequence of this T cell receptor beta chain was determined in a study of T cell repertoires in cytomegalovirus infection (dated by TCRdb to between 2018 and 2020). Turning to the overall study: The peptide stimulations were aimed at well-studied HLA-B-restricted epitopes as well as recently identified HLA-C-restricted CMV epitopes, whose presentation resists viral immunomodulation. Donor HLA type was relevant to the analysis, because carriage of CMV infection together with the matching HLA type was indicated by public TCR beta signatures.

V gives up 1 base and J gives up 8 bases, and the segment between their germline ends measures 9 bases. The CDR3 goes from the cysteine to the phenylalanine over 13 residues. The DNA shown is the 39-base CDR3, in frame from base 1. According to the germline V gene, CDR1 reads SGHVS and CDR2 reads FQNEAQ. Results and caveats for the whole study, not just this receptor: The ex vivo response was dominated by HLA-C-restricted CMV-specific TCR beta clonotypes, and the single most frequent clonotype in two of eight donors was supplied by these HLA-C-restricted clonotypes. Cumulative frequency of public TCR beta family members discriminated carriers of CMV infection plus the relevant HLA type in this cohort and an independent approximately 340-donor cohort.

The treatment or condition tag for this specimen amounts to: in vitro stimulation with specific CMV peptide epitopes to enrich CMV-specific T cells. This clonotype was recorded many times. The target of this receptor is not known. Base qualities are not recorded, but no much larger clone differs from it by a single base. Instrument used: Illumina HiSeq 1500. In-frame beta chains were kept once TCRdb had trimmed the public reads at Q25 with fastp and called clones with MiXCR. Every entry covers one CDR3 protein and lists the most common genes and DNA from its rows. The sample yields around 900,000 distinct CDR3 sequences; approximately 31% were counted once. The ten most abundant clones make up 11% to 15% of the sample.

Material: cultured CD8+ T cells from PBMCs, obtained from culture after CMV antigen stimulation. The TCR sequence derives from a human donor in good health (CMV status not recorded). Some clones in this sample may be carry-over from other donors' samples. The chain links TRBV7-8 with TRBJ2-1; tentative D gene TRBD1, with 6 bases matching. CDR3 protein: CASSLGRQDEQFF. The base sequence is TGTGCCAGCAGCTTAGGGAGACAGGATGAGCAGTTCTTC. With the portions outside the CDR3 filled from the reference TRBV7-8 and TRBJ2-1 genes, the complete variable region becomes GAGVSQSPRYKVAKRGQDVALRCDPISGHVSLFWYQQALGQGPEFLTYFQNEAQLDKSGLPSDRFFAERPEGSVSTLKIQRTQQEDSAVYLCASSLGRQDEQFFGPGTRLTVL.